This entry features one TCR beta chain sequence. The germline V gene encodes CDR1 SNHLY and CDR2 FYNNEI. The length of the CDR3 is 14 residues. Deletions cut 0 bases from V and 3 bases from J, with 9 bases between. Seattle participants joined during active infection and were tracked over time. These data come from a study of blood T cell repertoires in COVID-19. Study as a whole: Both acute and convalescent COVID-19 samples were obtained from the United States, Italy and Spain. PBMCs, B-cell-depleted T cells, or T cells provided the cDNA or gDNA that made up the material.

Sequenced by immunoSEQ multiplex PCR; TCRdb stores in-frame clones only, minus some. This table holds about 200,000 clones, 90% to 95% found once. This clonotype was sampled from a man in his thirties or forties with COVID-19, enrolled during active disease. The sample comprised peripheral blood. The chain links TRBV2 to TRBJ2-7, with D hard to call. The CDR3 sequence is CASSEAKTSYEQYF. CDR3 sequence (DNA): TGTGCCAGCAGTGAAGCTAAGACAAGCTACGAGCAGTACTTC.